The 23 T cell receptor beta chains listed next were all sequenced from one sample in a study of blood T cell repertoires in COVID-19. Some clones are missing from TCRdb's copy, which holds only in-frame ones; the method was immunoSEQ multiplex PCR. Of 250,000 to 300,000 clones listed, 85% to 90% were seen once; the top ten hold less than 4%. Input material: peripheral blood. These receptor sequences come from a man between 18 and 35 years old with active or convalescent COVID-19.

J is TRBJ1-1 and V is TRBV24-1; D gene uncertain. Looked up from germline, CDR1 is KGHDR and CDR2 is SFDVKD. The CDR3 is 13 residues long. Trimming shortened V by 9 bases and J by 2 bases, and 12 bases separated the two germline ends. The CDR3 DNA reads TGTGCCACCCAATATACAGACAACACTGAAGCTTTCTTT. Translation: CATQYTDNTEAFF.

The chain uses TRBV5-4 and TRBJ2-2; the match to TRBD1 covers 9 bases. The J segment lost 6 bases and the V segment lost 5 bases, leaving 5 bases of the junction unmatched. Germline V gene data show CDR1 as SGHNT and CDR2 as YYREEE (reference sequence). The CDR3 is made up of 14 amino acids. As DNA, the CDR3 is TGTGCCAGCAGGCCTACAGGGGGCTCCGGGGAGCTGTTTTTT. Translation gives CASRPTGGSGELFF. Using reference TRBV5-4 and TRBJ2-2 for the parts outside the CDR3, the full variable domain is ETGVTQSPTHLIKTRGQQVTLRCSSQSGHNTVSWYQQALGQGPQFIFQYYREEENGRGNFPPRFSGLQFPNYSSELNVNALELDDSALYLCASRPTGGSGELFFGEGSRLTVL.

The chain uses TRBV15 and TRBJ1-6; D is undetermined. The ends were cut back, 3 bases at V and 9 bases at J, with 12 bases in the middle. CDR1 and CDR2 from the germline V gene are LNHNV and YYDKDF (reference sequence). This CDR3 is built from 14 residues. As DNA, the CDR3 is TGTGCCACCAGCAGGGACTTTATCGGTTCACCCCTCCACTTT. Protein: CATSRDFIGSPLHF.

The chain couples TRBV5-1 to TRBJ2-2, with TRBD2 as a possible D gene (6 bases). This CDR3 contains 16 residues. Germline values: CDR1 SGHRS, CDR2 YFSETQ. Trimming shortened V by 0 bases and J by 1 base, and 10 bases separated the two germline ends. The CDR3 coding sequence is TGCGCCAGCAGCTTGGGTAGCGGTAGGAACACCGGGGAGCTGTTTTTT. It specifies CASSLGSGRNTGELFF.

The chain is built from TRBV30 and TRBJ2-3; 9 bases are a match to TRBD2. The CDR3 sequence is 15 residues long. J lost 0 bases, V lost 2 bases, and 3 bases had no gene match. Looked up from germline, CDR1 is GTSNPN and CDR2 is SVGIG (reference sequence). In nucleotides, the CDR3 is TGTGCCTGGAGTACTCTAGCGGGAAGCACAGATACGCAGTATTTT. This translates into CAWSTLAGSTDTQYF.

The chain is built from TRBV6-5 and TRBJ1-1; TRBD1 is a possible D gene (5 bases). V was pared by 7 bases and J by 1 base, with 13 bases between. Germline assignment: CDR1 MNHEY and CDR2 SVGAGI. The CDR3 has 14 amino acids. CDR3 in amino acids: CASKPFQGNTEAFF. The CDR3 DNA sequence: TGTGCCAGCAAACCATTTCAGGGGAACACTGAAGCTTTCTTT.

V is TRBV28 and J is TRBJ1-4; 9 positions match TRBD1. CDR3 length equals 14 residues. Unmatched junction bases numbered 6, after V lost 6 bases and J lost 7 bases. Germline CDR1 and CDR2: MDHEN and SYDVKM. CDR3 in DNA: TGTGCCAGCAGACCCGGGACAGGGCGTGAAAAACTGTTTTTT. It translates to CASRPGTGREKLFF.

The chain couples TRBV13 to TRBJ1-5; a possible D gene is TRBD1 (6 bases). Germline V gives CDR1 PRHDT, CDR2 FYEKMQ (reference sequence). There are 16 residues in the CDR3. The germline V and J ends were trimmed by 6 bases and 4 bases, with 19 bases remaining between them. The CDR3 region is CASSLSGDRSNQPQHF. CDR3 bases: TGTGCCAGCAGTTTAAGCGGCGACAGGAGTAATCAGCCCCAGCATTTT.

The V call is TRBV29-1, the J call TRBJ2-7, with D possibly matching TRBD2 (5 bases). The CDR3 runs to 13 residues. V gave up 3 bases and J gave up 2 bases, with 11 bases separating them. Germline loops: CDR1 SQVTM, CDR2 ANQGSEA. The CDR3 region has the DNA TGCAGCGTTGAGATACTAGACACCTACGAGCAGTACTTC. This translates into CSVEILDTYEQYF.

This chain joins TRBV7-2 and TRBJ2-3; 9 nucleotides agree with TRBD2. The CDR3 length is 19 residues. Per germline, CDR1 SGHTA and CDR2 FQGNSA. V shed 3 bases, J shed 0 bases, and the junction held 13 bases outside the gene matches. The CDR3 bases are TGTGCCAGCAGCTTTCAACGTCGGGGACTAGCAAAAAGCACAGATACGCAGTATTTT. Its protein product is CASSFQRRGLAKSTDTQYF. The whole variable domain, filled in from reference TRBV7-2 and TRBJ2-3, reads GAGVSQSPSNKVTEKGKDVELRCDPISGHTALYWYRQSLGQGLEFLIYFQGNSAPDKSGLPSDRFSAERTGGSVSTLTIQRTQQEDSAVYLCASSFQRRGLAKSTDTQYFGPGTRLTVL.

The gene calls are TRBV27 and TRBJ2-7, with 8 bases lining up with TRBD1. Losses at the gene ends were 3 bases for V and 0 bases for J; bases not matched to a gene: 7. CDR1 is MNHEY, CDR2 SMNVEV, per germline (reference sequence). CDR3 size: 16 residues. CDR3 in DNA: TGTGCCAGCAGTTTTGTGTGGACAGGGCACTCCTACGAGCAGTACTTC. Translating gives CASSFVWTGHSYEQYF.

Concerning this clone itself: Germline is not matched at one junction end, which may reflect a read error. The chain couples TRBV4-2 to TRBJ1-1; 7 bases line up with TRBD1. The germline gives CDR1 LGHNA, CDR2 YNFKEQ. This CDR3 is built from 13 residues. CDR3 bases: TGTGCCAGCACCCAAGACAGGGCCACTGAAGCTTTCTTT. The encoded protein is CASTQDRATEAFF.

The CDR3 coding sequence is TGTGCCAGCAGCTTGCCTACAGGGATGAACACTGAAGCTTTCTTT. Amino acid sequence: CASSLPTGMNTEAFF. This rearrangement joins TRBV7-8 to TRBJ1-1, with a weak D call TRBD1 (6 bases). Trimming left V 3 bases short and J 0 bases short, with 11 bases between. Germline assignment: CDR1 SGHVS and CDR2 FQNEAQ. There are 15 residues in the CDR3.

The chain joins TRBV5-5 to TRBJ2-7, with D maybe TRBD2 (6 bases). Germline V gene lookup returns CDR1 SGHKS and CDR2 YYEKEE (reference sequence). Trimming took 4 bases from V and 3 from J, leaving 11 bases between them. The CDR3 has 13 amino acids. CDR3 sequence (DNA): TGTGCCAGCAGCCCCGGGACTGTCTACGAGCAGTACTTC. Protein product: CASSPGTVYEQYF.

The V gene is TRBV5-1, the J gene TRBJ1-6; D gene uncertain. In germline, CDR1 is SGHRS, CDR2 YFSETQ. This CDR3 comprises 12 residues. With 5 bases removed from V and 4 bases from J, the gap between germline ends came to 4 bases. The CDR3 DNA reads TGCGCCAGCAGGGAGTATAATTCACCCCTCCACTTT. It specifies CASREYNSPLHF.

J is TRBJ1-2 and V is TRBV11-1; D is unresolved. The germline V and J ends were trimmed by 3 bases and 4 bases, with 12 bases remaining between them. Germline CDR1 and CDR2: SGHAT and FQDESV (reference sequence). The CDR3 totals 14 residues. In nucleotides, the CDR3 is TGTGCCAGCAGCTTGTCGGGGTTGGCCTATGGCTACACCTTC. The encoded protein is CASSLSGLAYGYTF.

Points on this clone: Other DNA variants within this sample encode the same CDR3. This chain connects TRBV18 to TRBJ2-7; TRBD1 aligns across 7 bases. The germline V gene encodes CDR1 KGHSH and CDR2 LQKENI. J gave up 1 base and V 3 bases, and 3 bases lay outside the gene matches. This CDR3 is built from 14 residues. This chain's CDR3 is CASSPSGGSYEQYF. DNA for the CDR3: TGTGCCAGCTCACCGTCAGGGGGATCCTACGAGCAGTACTTC.

This chain joins TRBV2 and TRBJ1-1; D call uncertain. With 7 bases removed from V and 0 bases from J, the gap between germline ends came to 6 bases. The CDR3 loop spans 12 amino acids. Germline CDR1 reads SNHLY; CDR2 reads FYNNEI. The CDR3 sequence is CASTGMNTEAFF. For the CDR3, the DNA is TGTGCCAGCACCGGGATGAACACTGAAGCTTTCTTT.

The chain combines TRBV6-6 with TRBJ2-4; the match to TRBD1 covers 7 bases. The CDR3 runs 12 residues. J was trimmed by 8 bases and V by 8 bases; bases with no gene match: 6. Germline loops: CDR1 MNHNY, CDR2 SVGAGI (reference sequence). CDR3 nucleotides: TGTGCCAGCCGACAGGGCCTTGACATTCAGTACTTC. Amino acid sequence: CASRQGLDIQYF.

The rearrangement uses TRBV11-2 and TRBJ2-3, with D perhaps TRBD1 (6 bases). In germline, CDR1 is SGHAT, CDR2 FQNNGV. The germline V and J ends were trimmed by 2 bases and 4 bases, with 13 bases remaining between them. This CDR3 contains 15 residues. CDR3 DNA: TGTGCCAGCAGCTTAATGGGGCAGGGGCCAGATACGCAGTATTTT. As protein: CASSLMGQGPDTQYF.

The V call is TRBV2, the J call TRBJ2-3, with TRBD1 as a possible D gene (6 bases). Germline V CDR1 and CDR2: SNHLY, FYNNEI. V was shortened by 4 bases and J by 4 bases, with 15 bases between the two germline ends. The CDR3 consists of 15 residues. The chain's CDR3 is CASSATGFRPDTQYF. The DNA for the CDR3 is TGTGCCAGCAGTGCTACAGGGTTTCGTCCAGATACGCAGTATTTT.

The chain links TRBV4-1 to TRBJ2-7; weak D call: TRBD1 (6 bases). The germline gives CDR1 MGHRA, CDR2 YSYEKL. V lost 0 bases and J lost 10, with 19 bases in between. The CDR3 totals 15 residues. CDR3 in amino acids: CASSQEDLLGGPQYF. The CDR3 region has the DNA TGCGCCAGCAGCCAAGAAGATCTTTTAGGGGGACCCCAGTACTTC.

The chain couples TRBV7-2 to TRBJ2-5; 12 bases align to TRBD2. The junction had 7 bases not matched to a gene; V was cut back by 4 bases and J by 4 bases. The CDR3 covers 16 residues. Germline CDR1 is SGHTA and CDR2 is FQGNSA. The CDR3 protein is CASSSSLAGGVETQYF. The CDR3 coding sequence is TGTGCCAGCAGCTCCTCGCTAGCGGGAGGGGTAGAGACCCAGTACTTC. Full variable domain (remainder filled in from reference TRBV7-2 and TRBJ2-5): GAGVSQSPSNKVTEKGKDVELRCDPISGHTALYWYRQSLGQGLEFLIYFQGNSAPDKSGLPSDRFSAERTGGSVSTLTIQRTQQEDSAVYLCASSSSLAGGVETQYFGPGTRLLVL.